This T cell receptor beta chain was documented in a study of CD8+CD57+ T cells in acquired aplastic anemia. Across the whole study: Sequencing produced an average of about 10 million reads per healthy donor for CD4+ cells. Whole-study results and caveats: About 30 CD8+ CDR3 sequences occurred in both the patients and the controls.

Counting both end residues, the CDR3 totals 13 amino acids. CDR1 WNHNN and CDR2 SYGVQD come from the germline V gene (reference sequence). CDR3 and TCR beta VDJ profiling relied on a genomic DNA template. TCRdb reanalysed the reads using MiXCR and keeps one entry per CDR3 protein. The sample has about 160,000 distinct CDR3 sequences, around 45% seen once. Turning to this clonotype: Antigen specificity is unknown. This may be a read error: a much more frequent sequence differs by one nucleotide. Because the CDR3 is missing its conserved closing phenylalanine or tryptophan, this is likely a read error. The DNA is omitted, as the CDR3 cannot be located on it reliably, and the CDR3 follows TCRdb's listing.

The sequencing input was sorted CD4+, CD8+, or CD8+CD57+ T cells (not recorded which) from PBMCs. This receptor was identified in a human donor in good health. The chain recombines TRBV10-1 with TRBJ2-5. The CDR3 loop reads CASSAQTQETRYL.